Below are 23 T cell receptor beta chains sequenced from a single sample in a study of identical twins. TCRdb reprocessed the 5' RACE reads with MiXCR, giving one entry per CDR3 protein. Seen here are some 710,000 distinct CDR3 sequences, 5.5% to 6.5% observed once, and the top ten hold roughly 1.8%. The sample consisted of naive T cells sorted from blood. These receptors were taken from a young man in good health.

Many counts were recorded for this clonotype. The chain is built from TRBV15 and TRBJ1-5; D is undetermined. Germline-derived CDR1 and CDR2 are LNHNV and YYDKDF (reference sequence). Trimming took off 3 bases at V and 3 bases at J, with 12 bases between the two ends. CDR3 length: 15 residues. The DNA for the CDR3 is TGTGCCACCAGCAGGCTAGGCAGGATCAATCAGCCCCAGCATTTT. It is translated as CATSRLGRINQPQHF.

This clonotype was counted at least ten times. The rearrangement links TRBV5-1 to TRBJ2-7; 9 bases match TRBD1. J was trimmed by 6 bases and V by 6 bases; bases with no gene match: 13. The CDR3 extends over 15 amino acids. Germline CDR1 reads SGHRS; CDR2 reads YFSETQ. The CDR3 loop is CASTLEGTGFSEQYF. The DNA for the CDR3 is TGCGCCAGCACCCTGGAGGGGACAGGGTTTTCCGAGCAGTACTTC.

This clonotype has ten or more counts. The chain couples TRBV18 to TRBJ1-3; D may be TRBD1 (6 bases). This CDR3 spans 15 amino acids. V was clipped by 4 bases and J by 0 bases, with 10 bases between them. Looked up from germline, CDR1 is KGHSH and CDR2 is LQKENI. The DNA for the CDR3 is TGTGCCAGCTCACTTCCAGGGGCCTCTGGAAACACCATATATTTT. The encoded protein is CASSLPGASGNTIYF.

This clonotype has a count of ten or more. The V and J genes are TRBV27 and TRBJ1-4; D is perhaps TRBD1 (5 bases). Germline-derived CDR1 and CDR2 are MNHEY and SMNVEV (reference sequence). The CDR3 extends over 20 amino acids. V lost 6 bases to trimming and J lost 0 bases, with 26 bases between them. CDR3 region: CASRTTFHPGRLATNEKLFF. The CDR3 bases are TGTGCCAGCAGGACAACCTTTCATCCGGGACGGCTCGCAACTAATGAAAAACTGTTTTTT.

This clonotype was detected ten times or more. The chain couples TRBV29-1 to TRBJ2-1, with 12 nucleotides matching TRBD2. The germline V gene encodes CDR1 SQVTM and CDR2 ANQGSEA. There are 15 residues in the CDR3. Unmatched junction bases numbered 4, after V lost 3 bases and J lost 4 bases. Here the CDR3 reads CSVDDGTSGYNEQFF. CDR3 nucleotides: TGCAGCGTTGACGACGGGACTAGCGGGTACAATGAGCAGTTCTTC.

This clonotype was seen ten or more times. This chain joins TRBV29-1 and TRBJ2-2, with 12 bases lining up with TRBD2. The CDR3 runs to 15 residues. V lost 3 bases and J lost 4; bases outside the gene matches: 3. From germline, CDR1 is SQVTM and CDR2 ANQGSEA. The CDR3 DNA reads TGCAGCGTTGAGACTAGCGGGAGAAGCACCGGGGAGCTGTTTTTT. This sequence encodes CSVETSGRSTGELFF.

This clonotype was counted a few times. The chain carries TRBV7-9 and TRBJ2-3; the D gene is possibly TRBD2 (6 bases). V was cut by 11 bases and J by 5 bases, with 14 bases left in between. The CDR3 has 12 residues. The germline gives CDR1 SEHNR, CDR2 FQNEAQ (reference sequence). The chain's CDR3 is CAVGSAVDTQYF. The CDR3 coding sequence is TGTGCCGTCGGGAGTGCGGTAGATACGCAGTATTTT. The full variable domain, in which reference TRBV7-9 and TRBJ2-3 provide the parts outside the CDR3, is DTGVSQNPRHKITKRGQNVTFRCDPISEHNRLYWYRQTLGQGPEFLTYFQNEAQLEKSRLLSDRFSAERPKGSFSTLEIQRTEQGDSAMYLCAVGSAVDTQYFGPGTRLTVL.

This clonotype appeared a few times. This chain links TRBV5-1 with TRBJ1-1, with no clear D. CDR1 and CDR2 (germline): SGHRS, YFSETQ. This CDR3 has 16 residues. Trimming removed 2 bases from V and 4 bases from J, with 18 bases in between. CDR3 region: CASSFPAREGGTEAFF. The CDR3, as DNA: TGCGCCAGCAGCTTTCCCGCGCGGGAAGGAGGCACTGAAGCTTTCTTT.

This rearrangement joins TRBV12-3 or TRBV12-4 to TRBJ2-1; tentative D call: TRBD1 (6 bases). V was trimmed by 6 bases and J by 3 bases, leaving 9 bases between them. The CDR3 runs to 13 residues. Written as DNA, the CDR3 is TGTGCCAGCAGCACGGACAGCTACAATGAGCAGTTCTTC. As protein: CASSTDSYNEQFF.

This clonotype occurred many times. This chain links TRBV5-1 with TRBJ2-3; the match to TRBD1 covers 8 bases. The CDR3 is 15 amino acids. V shed 7 bases, J shed 1 base, and the junction held 8 bases outside the gene matches. CDR1 SGHRS and CDR2 YFSETQ come from the germline V gene. For the CDR3, the DNA is TGCGCCAGCGGATCAGGGGGCATGGGCACAGATACGCAGTATTTT. This translates into CASGSGGMGTDTQYF. Full variable domain (outside the CDR3, taken from reference TRBV5-1 and TRBJ2-3): KAGVTQTPRYLIKTRGQQVTLSCSPISGHRSVSWYQQTPGQGLQFLFEYFSETQRNKGNFPGRFSGRQFSNSRSEMNVSTLELGDSALYLCASGSGGMGTDTQYFGPGTRLTVL.

Only a few counts were recorded for this clonotype. The V gene is TRBV7-8, the J gene TRBJ2-6; 7 bases match TRBD1. Germline lookup yields CDR1 SGHVS and CDR2 FQNEAQ. V was clipped by 3 bases and J by 0 bases; unmatched bases: 5. There are 17 residues in the CDR3. Written as DNA, the CDR3 is TGTGCCAGCAGCTTTTCGACAGGGAGCTCTGGGGCCAACGTCCTGACTTTC. Encoded protein: CASSFSTGSSGANVLTF.

This clonotype was counted at least ten times. The chain couples TRBV29-1 to TRBJ2-1, with a possible D match to TRBD1 (6 bases). The CDR3 consists of 12 residues. CDR1 SQVTM and CDR2 ANQGSEA come from the germline V gene. CDR3 nucleotide sequence: TGCAGGGGCCAGGGGTTCAACAATGAGCAGTTCTTC. Protein: CRGQGFNNEQFF.

This clonotype has at least ten counts. The gene calls are TRBV5-1 and TRBJ2-7, with unresolved D. Germline V CDR1 and CDR2: SGHRS, YFSETQ. The CDR3 has 15 amino acids. V gave up 1 base and J gave up 2 bases, with 13 bases separating them. The DNA for the CDR3 is TGCGCCAGCAGCTTGTTGTCTTCCTATACCTACGAGCAGTACTTC. Amino acids: CASSLLSSYTYEQYF.

This clonotype was counted at least ten times. The chain recombines TRBV20-1 with TRBJ1-4, with D possibly being TRBD1 (5 bases). CDR3 length: 15 amino acids. Looked up from germline, CDR1 is DFQATT and CDR2 is SNEGSKA (reference sequence). The V end lost 2 bases, the J end lost 0 bases, and 10 bases lay between the germline ends. CDR3 nucleotides: TGCAGTGCTAGAAAGGGGTCTTCAACTAATGAAAAACTGTTTTTT. Translating it yields CSARKGSSTNEKLFF.

The chain couples TRBV24-1 to TRBJ1-1; D is perhaps TRBD1 (5 bases). Germline CDR1 and CDR2: KGHDR and SFDVKD. The CDR3 runs 17 residues. V lost 7 bases and J 1 base, leaving 21 bases between the germline ends. The CDR3 DNA is TGTGCCACCAGCGGTCGTGATGTTGGGACGGGGAACACTGAAGCTTTCTTT. Its translation: CATSGRDVGTGNTEAFF.

This clonotype appeared many times. The J gene is TRBJ2-7, the V gene TRBV15; a possible D gene is TRBD1 (5 bases). The CDR3 contains 16 residues. Germline V lookup: CDR1 LNHNV, CDR2 YYDKDF (reference sequence). The ends were cut back, 0 bases at V and 2 bases at J, with 14 bases in the middle. The CDR3 here is CATSRDLLGQAYEQYF. CDR3 in DNA: TGTGCCACCAGCAGAGATCTCTTGGGGCAGGCCTACGAGCAGTACTTC.

The chain couples TRBV24-1 to TRBJ2-1; 10 bases are a match to TRBD2. Germline assignment: CDR1 KGHDR and CDR2 SFDVKD. J was trimmed by 8 bases and V by 4 bases; bases with no gene match: 13. The CDR3 has 17 residues. CDR3 residues: CATSESLAGGIRDEQFF. The CDR3 bases are TGTGCCACCAGTGAGTCCTTAGCGGGAGGTATTAGGGATGAGCAGTTCTTC.

This clonotype was detected many times. This rearrangement joins TRBV12-3 or TRBV12-4 to TRBJ2-5, with no clear D. The CDR3 covers 11 residues. Trimming cost V 7 bases and J 1 base, with 4 bases left between them. The CDR3 loop is CASTFQETQYF. The CDR3 DNA sequence: TGTGCCAGCACCTTCCAAGAGACCCAGTACTTC.

There are many counts of this clonotype. This chain joins TRBV7-9 and TRBJ2-7; perhaps TRBD2 as D (6 bases). Germline V gene sequence: CDR1 SEHNR, CDR2 FQNEAQ (reference sequence). The CDR3 is 13 amino acids. The ends were cut back, 1 base at V and 6 bases at J, with 10 bases in the middle. CDR3 region: CASSLEDYSEQYF. The CDR3 DNA reads as TGTGCCAGCAGCTTAGAGGACTATTCCGAGCAGTACTTC. Supplemented by reference TRBV7-9 and TRBJ2-7, the full variable domain reads DTGVSQNPRHKITKRGQNVTFRCDPISEHNRLYWYRQTLGQGPEFLTYFQNEAQLEKSRLLSDRFSAERPKGSFSTLEIQRTEQGDSAMYLCASSLEDYSEQYFGPGTRLTVT.

This clonotype was seen more than once but under ten times. The CDR3 region has the DNA TGCGCCAGCAGCTCCCGGGGCCAACAAGAGACCCAGTACTTC. Its translation is CASSSRGQQETQYF. The chain is built from TRBV5-1 and TRBJ2-5; the D call may be TRBD1 or TRBD2 (5 bases each). There are 14 residues in the CDR3. In germline, CDR1 is SGHRS, CDR2 YFSETQ. V was pared by 3 bases and J by 2 bases, with 11 bases between.

This clonotype was found many times. In DNA form, the CDR3 reads TGCGCCAGCAGCACTATACTAGCGGGAGTTAGTGGATCAAGGCCGAACACCGGGGAGCTGTTTTTT. It encodes CASSTILAGVSGSRPNTGELFF. The chain carries TRBV5-1 and TRBJ2-2; 11 nucleotides align to TRBD2. CDR3 size: 22 residues. The junction had 20 bases not matched to a gene; V was cut back by 4 bases and J by 0 bases. Per germline, CDR1 SGHRS and CDR2 YFSETQ.

There are many counts of this clonotype. This sequence joins TRBV18 and TRBJ1-6, with D possibly TRBD1 on 5 matching bases. V was cut by 6 bases and J by 6 bases, with 15 bases left in between. Germline V gene sequence: CDR1 KGHSH, CDR2 LQKENI. The CDR3 has 15 residues. The CDR3: CASSLPGRSNSPLHF. CDR3 bases: TGTGCCAGCTCCCTACCGGGACGGAGTAATTCACCCCTCCACTTT.

This chain links TRBV6-6 with TRBJ1-2; D call uncertain. Germline values: CDR1 MNHNY, CDR2 SVGAGI (reference sequence). Trimming took off 8 bases at V and 6 bases at J, with 16 bases between the two ends. This CDR3 contains 13 residues. CDR3 DNA sequence: TGTGCCAGCCGGTCGGGTCGGTCGGATGGCTACACCTTC. Translating it yields CASRSGRSDGYTF.